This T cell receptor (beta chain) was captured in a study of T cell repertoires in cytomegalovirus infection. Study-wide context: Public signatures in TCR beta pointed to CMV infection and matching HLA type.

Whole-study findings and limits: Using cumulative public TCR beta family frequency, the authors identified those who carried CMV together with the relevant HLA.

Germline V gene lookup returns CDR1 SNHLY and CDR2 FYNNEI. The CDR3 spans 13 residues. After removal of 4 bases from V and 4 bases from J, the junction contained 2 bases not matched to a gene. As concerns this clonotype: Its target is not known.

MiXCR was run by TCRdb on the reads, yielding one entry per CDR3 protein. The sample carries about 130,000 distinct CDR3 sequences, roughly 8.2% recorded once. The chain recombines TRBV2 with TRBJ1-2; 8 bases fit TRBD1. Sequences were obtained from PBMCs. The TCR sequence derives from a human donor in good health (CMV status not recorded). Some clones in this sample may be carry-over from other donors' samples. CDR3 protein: CASSADRVYGYTF. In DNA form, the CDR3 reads TGTGCCAGCAGTGCGGACAGGGTCTATGGCTACACCTTC.